This TCR beta chain was profiled in a study of T cell responses to AZD1222 COVID-19 vaccine. The germline CDR1 and CDR2 sequences are MDHEN and SYDVKM. The CDR3 loop spans 15 amino acids. The V end lost 5 bases, the J end lost 4 bases, and 15 bases lay between the germline ends. Some clones are missing from TCRdb's copy, which holds only in-frame ones; the method was immunoSEQ multiplex PCR. The profile shows 150,000 to 250,000 clones, roughly nine tenths of them singletons. Second doses that came at about 4 or about 12 weeks were put together. A note on this clone: Its antigen is as yet unknown.

Notes on the study in general: Among the donors, most were white British and more were female, and clonal diversity was possibly underestimated. Baseline seropositivity characterized only a handful of AZD1222 recipients. Vaccine-associated CD4 TCRs ranged over spike, dominating at 160-218 and 743-854.

Sequenced material: peripheral blood, taken 28 days after the second AZD1222 dose. This sequence originates from an adult who received the AZD1222 COVID-19 vaccine. The chain is built from TRBV28 and TRBJ1-3; D gene ambiguous. The CDR3 spells CASSLGPSNGNTIYF. The CDR3 DNA follows: TGTGCCAGCAGTCTTGGACCATCGAACGGAAACACCATATATTTT.